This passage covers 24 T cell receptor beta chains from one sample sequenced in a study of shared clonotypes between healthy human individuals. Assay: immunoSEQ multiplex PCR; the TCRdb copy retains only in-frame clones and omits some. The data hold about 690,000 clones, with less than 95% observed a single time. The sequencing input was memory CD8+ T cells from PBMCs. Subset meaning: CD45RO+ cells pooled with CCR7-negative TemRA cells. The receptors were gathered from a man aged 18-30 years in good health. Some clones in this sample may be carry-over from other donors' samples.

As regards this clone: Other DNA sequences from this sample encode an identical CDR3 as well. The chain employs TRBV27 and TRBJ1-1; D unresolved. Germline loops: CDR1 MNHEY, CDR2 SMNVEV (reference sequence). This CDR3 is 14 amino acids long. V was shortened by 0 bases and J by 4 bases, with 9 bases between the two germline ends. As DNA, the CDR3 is TGTGCCAGCAGTTTATCCAATCGGGGCACTGAAGCTTTCTTT. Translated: CASSLSNRGTEAFF.

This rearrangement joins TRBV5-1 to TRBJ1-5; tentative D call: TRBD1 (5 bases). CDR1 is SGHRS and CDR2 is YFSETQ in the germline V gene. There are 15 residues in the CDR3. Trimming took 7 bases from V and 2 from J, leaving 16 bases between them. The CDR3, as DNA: TGCGCCAGCCGACGTACCAGGGAAGGCAATCAGCCCCAGCATTTT. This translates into CASRRTREGNQPQHF.

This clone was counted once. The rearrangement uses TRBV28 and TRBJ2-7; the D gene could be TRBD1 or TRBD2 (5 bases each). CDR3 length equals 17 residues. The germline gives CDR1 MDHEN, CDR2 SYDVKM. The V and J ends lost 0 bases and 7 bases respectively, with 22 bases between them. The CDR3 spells CASSLWGVEMGLREQYF. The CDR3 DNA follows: TGTGCCAGCAGTTTATGGGGGGTCGAAATGGGGCTGCGGGAGCAGTACTTC.

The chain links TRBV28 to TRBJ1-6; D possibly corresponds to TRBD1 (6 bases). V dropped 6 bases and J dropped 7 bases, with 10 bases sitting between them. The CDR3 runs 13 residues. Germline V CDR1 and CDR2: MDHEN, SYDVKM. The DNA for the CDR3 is TGTGCCAGCAGCCAGAGGGGGAATTCACCCCTCCACTTT. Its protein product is CASSQRGNSPLHF.

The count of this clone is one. In nucleotides, the CDR3 is TGTGCCAGCAGCTTACCTGCATACCAAGAGACCCAGTACTTC. The encoded protein is CASSLPAYQETQYF. The J gene is TRBJ2-5, the V gene TRBV7-6; D remains unclear. Germline values: CDR1 SGHVS, CDR2 FNYEAQ. This CDR3 spans 14 amino acids. V lost 2 bases and J lost 0, with 7 bases in between.

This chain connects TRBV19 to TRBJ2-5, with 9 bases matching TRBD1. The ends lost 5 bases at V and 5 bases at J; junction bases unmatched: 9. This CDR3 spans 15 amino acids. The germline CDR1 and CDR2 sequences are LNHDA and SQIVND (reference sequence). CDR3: CASSHRDRVVETQYF. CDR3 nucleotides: TGTGCCAGTAGTCACCGGGACAGGGTTGTGGAGACCCAGTACTTC. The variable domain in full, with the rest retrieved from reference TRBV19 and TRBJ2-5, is DGGITQSPKYLFRKEGQNVTLSCEQNLNHDAMYWYRQDPGQGLRLIYYSQIVNDFQKGDIAEGYSVSREKKESFPLTVTSAQKNPTAFYLCASSHRDRVVETQYFGPGTRLLVL.

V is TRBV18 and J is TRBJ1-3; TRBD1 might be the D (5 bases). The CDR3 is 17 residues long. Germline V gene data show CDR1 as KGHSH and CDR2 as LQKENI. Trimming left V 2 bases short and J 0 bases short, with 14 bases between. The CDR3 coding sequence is TGTGCCAGCTCACCAAGGGCCGGGGACTTCTCTGGAAACACCATATATTTT. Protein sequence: CASSPRAGDFSGNTIYF.

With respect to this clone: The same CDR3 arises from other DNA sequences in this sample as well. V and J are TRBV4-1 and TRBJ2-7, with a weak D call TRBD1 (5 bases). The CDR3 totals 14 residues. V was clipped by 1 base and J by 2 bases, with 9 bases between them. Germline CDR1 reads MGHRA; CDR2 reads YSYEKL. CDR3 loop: CASSQVPGPYEQYF. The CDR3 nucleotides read TGCGCCAGCAGCCAAGTGCCAGGGCCCTACGAGCAGTACTTC.

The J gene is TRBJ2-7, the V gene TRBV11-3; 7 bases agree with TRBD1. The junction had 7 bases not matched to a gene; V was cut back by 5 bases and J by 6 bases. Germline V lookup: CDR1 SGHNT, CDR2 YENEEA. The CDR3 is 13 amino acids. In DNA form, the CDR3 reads TGTGCCAGCAGCGGTTGGGACAGCCCCGAGCAGTACTTC. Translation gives CASSGWDSPEQYF.

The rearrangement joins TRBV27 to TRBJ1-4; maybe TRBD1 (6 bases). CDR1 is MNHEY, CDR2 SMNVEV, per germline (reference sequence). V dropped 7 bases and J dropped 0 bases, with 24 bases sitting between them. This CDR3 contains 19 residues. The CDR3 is CASKTSLDVGGATNEKLFF. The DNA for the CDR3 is TGTGCCAGCAAGACAAGCCTGGACGTCGGGGGCGCAACTAATGAAAAACTGTTTTTT.

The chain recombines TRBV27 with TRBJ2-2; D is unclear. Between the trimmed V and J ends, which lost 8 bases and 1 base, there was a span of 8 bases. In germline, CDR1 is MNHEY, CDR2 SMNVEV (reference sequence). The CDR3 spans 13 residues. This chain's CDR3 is CASFTGNTGELFF. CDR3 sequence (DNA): TGTGCCAGCTTCACGGGGAACACCGGGGAGCTGTTTTTT.

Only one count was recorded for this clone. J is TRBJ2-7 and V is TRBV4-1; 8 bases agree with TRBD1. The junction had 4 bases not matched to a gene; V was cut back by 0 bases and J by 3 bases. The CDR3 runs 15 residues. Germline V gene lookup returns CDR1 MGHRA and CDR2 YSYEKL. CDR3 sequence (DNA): TGCGCCAGCAGCCAAGATTGGACAGGGTTCTACGAGCAGTACTTC. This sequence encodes CASSQDWTGFYEQYF.

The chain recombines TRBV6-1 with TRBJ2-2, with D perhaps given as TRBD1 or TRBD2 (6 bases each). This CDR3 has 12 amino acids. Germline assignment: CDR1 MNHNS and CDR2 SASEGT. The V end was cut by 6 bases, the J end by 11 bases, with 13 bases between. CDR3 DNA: TGTGCCAGCAGGGCCCCCGGGGGCGAGCTGTTTTTT. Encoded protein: CASRAPGGELFF.

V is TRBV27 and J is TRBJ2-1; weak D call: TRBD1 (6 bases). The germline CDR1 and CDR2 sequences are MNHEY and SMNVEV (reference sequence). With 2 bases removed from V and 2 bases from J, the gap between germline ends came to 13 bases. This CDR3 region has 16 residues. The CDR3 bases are TGTGCCAGCAGTTTAGGCCGGTCAGGGGCCTACAATGAGCAGTTCTTC. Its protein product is CASSLGRSGAYNEQFF.

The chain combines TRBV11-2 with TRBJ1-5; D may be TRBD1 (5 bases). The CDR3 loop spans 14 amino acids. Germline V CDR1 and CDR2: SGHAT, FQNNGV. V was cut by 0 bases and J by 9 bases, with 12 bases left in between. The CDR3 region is CASSLEGEGLPQHF. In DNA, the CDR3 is TGTGCCAGCAGCTTAGAGGGCGAGGGGTTGCCCCAGCATTTT.

CDR3: CASSSGQGAYEQYF. The CDR3 nucleotides are TGTGCCAGCAGCTCTGGACAGGGAGCCTACGAGCAGTACTTC. V and J are TRBV9 and TRBJ2-7; 8 nucleotides agree with TRBD1. J was trimmed by 2 bases and V by 4 bases; bases with no gene match: 5. CDR3 size: 14 residues. Germline CDR1 and CDR2: SGDLS and YYNGEE.

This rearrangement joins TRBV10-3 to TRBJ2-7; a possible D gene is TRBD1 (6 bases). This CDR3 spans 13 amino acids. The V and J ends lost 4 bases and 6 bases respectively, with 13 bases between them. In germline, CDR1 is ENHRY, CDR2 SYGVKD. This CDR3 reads CAISVQGSGEQYF. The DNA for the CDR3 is TGTGCCATCAGTGTTCAGGGGTCGGGCGAGCAGTACTTC.

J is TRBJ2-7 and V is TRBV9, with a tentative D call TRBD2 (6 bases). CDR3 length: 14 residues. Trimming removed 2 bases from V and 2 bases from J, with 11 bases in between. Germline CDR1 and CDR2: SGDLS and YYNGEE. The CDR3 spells CASSVGGVPYEQYF. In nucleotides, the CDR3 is TGTGCCAGCAGCGTCGGAGGGGTACCCTACGAGCAGTACTTC.

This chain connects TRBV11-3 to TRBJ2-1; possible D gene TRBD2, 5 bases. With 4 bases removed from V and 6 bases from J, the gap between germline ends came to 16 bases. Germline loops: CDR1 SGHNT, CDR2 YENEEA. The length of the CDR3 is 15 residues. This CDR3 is CASSSAKRSLNEQFF. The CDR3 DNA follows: TGTGCCAGCAGCTCCGCCAAGCGGTCTCTCAATGAGCAGTTCTTC.

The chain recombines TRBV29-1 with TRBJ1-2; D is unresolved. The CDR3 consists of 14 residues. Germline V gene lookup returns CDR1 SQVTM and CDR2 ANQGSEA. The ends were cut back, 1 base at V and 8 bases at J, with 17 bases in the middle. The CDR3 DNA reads TGCAGCGTTGAAGTGGCAGGCTGGGTTAACGGCTACACCTTC. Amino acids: CSVEVAGWVNGYTF. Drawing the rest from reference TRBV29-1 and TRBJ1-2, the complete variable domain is SAVISQKPSRDICQRGTSLTIQCQVDSQVTMMFWYRQQPGQSLTLIATANQGSEATYESGFVIDKFPISRPNLTFSTLTVSNMSPEDSSIYLCSVEVAGWVNGYTFGSGTRLTVV.

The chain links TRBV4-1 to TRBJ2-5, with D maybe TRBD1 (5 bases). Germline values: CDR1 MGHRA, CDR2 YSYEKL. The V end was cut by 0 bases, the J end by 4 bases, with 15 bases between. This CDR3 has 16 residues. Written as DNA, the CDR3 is TGCGCCAGCAGCCAAGATCTAGGGGCTGAGATAGAGACCCAGTACTTC. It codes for CASSQDLGAEIETQYF.

CDR3: CASSGAGGRAHEQYF. CDR3 DNA sequence: TGTGCCAGCAGCGGGGCTGGCGGGAGGGCCCACGAGCAGTACTTC. The chain carries TRBV9 and TRBJ2-7, with 9 bases matching TRBD2. With V trimmed by 3 bases and J by 5 bases, 9 bases remained unmatched. The CDR3 extends over 15 amino acids. CDR1 and CDR2 from the germline V gene are SGDLS and YYNGEE.

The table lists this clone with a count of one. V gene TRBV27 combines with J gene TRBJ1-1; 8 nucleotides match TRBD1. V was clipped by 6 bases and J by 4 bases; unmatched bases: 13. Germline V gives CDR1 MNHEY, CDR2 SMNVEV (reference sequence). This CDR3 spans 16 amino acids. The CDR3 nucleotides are TGTGCCAGCAGCCCCGGGACAGGCCTCGGGATCACTGAAGCTTTCTTT. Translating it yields CASSPGTGLGITEAFF.

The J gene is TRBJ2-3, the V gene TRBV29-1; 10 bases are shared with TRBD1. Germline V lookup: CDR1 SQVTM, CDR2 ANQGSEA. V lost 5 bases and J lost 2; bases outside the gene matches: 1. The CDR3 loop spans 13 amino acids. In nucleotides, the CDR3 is TGCAGCGTTAGACAGGGGGCCACAGATACGCAGTATTTT. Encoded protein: CSVRQGATDTQYF.